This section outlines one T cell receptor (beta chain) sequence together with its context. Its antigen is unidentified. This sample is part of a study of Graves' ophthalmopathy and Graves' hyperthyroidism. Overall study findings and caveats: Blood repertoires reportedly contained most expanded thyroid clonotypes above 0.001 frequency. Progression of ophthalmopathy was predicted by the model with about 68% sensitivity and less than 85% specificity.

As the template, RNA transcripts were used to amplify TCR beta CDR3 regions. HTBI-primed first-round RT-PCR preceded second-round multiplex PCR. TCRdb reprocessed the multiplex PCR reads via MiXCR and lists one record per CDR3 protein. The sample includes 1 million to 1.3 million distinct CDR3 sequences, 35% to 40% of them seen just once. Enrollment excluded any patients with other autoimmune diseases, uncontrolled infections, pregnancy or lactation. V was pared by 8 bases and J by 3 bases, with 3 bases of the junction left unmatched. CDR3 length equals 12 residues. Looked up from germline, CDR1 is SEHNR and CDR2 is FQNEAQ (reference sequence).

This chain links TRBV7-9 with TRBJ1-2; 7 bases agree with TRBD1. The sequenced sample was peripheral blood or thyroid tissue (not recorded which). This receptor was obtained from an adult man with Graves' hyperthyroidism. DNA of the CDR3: TGTGCCAGCGCCACAGGGGACTATGGCTACACCTTC. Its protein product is CASATGDYGYTF.